These 27 T cell receptor beta chains were all obtained from the same sample, sequenced in a study of human T cells and chemical hapten exposure. TCRdb reprocessed the 5' RACE reads via MiXCR and lists one record per CDR3 protein. The table records over 70,000 distinct CDR3 sequences, 15% to 20% of them present only once. Before extraction, the whole blood was not fractionated, and total RNA was taken from it. The receptors derive from a female donor in good health.

The CDR3 nucleotides are TGTGCCAGCAGTTCCACTAGCGGGAGATCAGATACGCAGTATTTT. Encoded protein: CASSSTSGRSDTQYF. The chain joins TRBV28 to TRBJ2-3; 11 bases are shared with TRBD2. The V segment lost 4 bases and the J segment 4 bases; nucleotides outside the gene matches: 4. CDR3 length equals 15 residues. Germline V gene sequence: CDR1 MDHEN, CDR2 SYDVKM. The whole variable domain, remainder taken from reference TRBV28 and TRBJ2-3, is DVKVTQSSRYLVKRTGEKVFLECVQDMDHENMFWYRQDPGLGLRLIYFSYDVKMKEKGDIPEGYSVSREKKERFSLILESASTNQTSMYLCASSSTSGRSDTQYFGPGTRLTVL.

This clonotype was observed a few times. The V gene is TRBV6-1, the J gene TRBJ1-5, with D possibly TRBD1 on 6 matching bases. The germline V gene encodes CDR1 MNHNS and CDR2 SASEGT. The CDR3 runs to 15 residues. Trimming shortened V by 8 bases and J by 2 bases, and 16 bases separated the two germline ends. CDR3 region: CASGAGVRGNQPQHF. The CDR3 coding sequence is TGTGCCAGCGGGGCAGGGGTTAGAGGCAATCAGCCCCAGCATTTT.

J is TRBJ1-2 and V is TRBV7-9; 8 nucleotides line up with TRBD1. Germline CDR1 is SEHNR and CDR2 is FQNEAQ (reference sequence). The trim removed 1 base at V and 2 bases at J, leaving 3 bases unmatched. This CDR3 contains 15 residues. The CDR3 is CASSLGAGGNYGYTF. DNA of the CDR3: TGTGCCAGCAGCTTAGGGGCAGGGGGCAACTATGGCTACACCTTC.

The rearrangement joins TRBV6-5 to TRBJ2-3; D is perhaps TRBD1 or TRBD2 (5 bases each). Germline assignment: CDR1 MNHEY and CDR2 SVGAGI. The CDR3 covers 16 residues. V was trimmed by 0 bases and J by 4 bases, leaving 14 bases between them. DNA for the CDR3: TGTGCCAGCAGTTACTCAGCTGGGCAGGGACCAGATACGCAGTATTTT. Protein sequence: CASSYSAGQGPDTQYF.

This clonotype was observed a few times. V and J are TRBV11-2 and TRBJ2-7; 7 nucleotides align to TRBD1. The CDR3 length is 18 residues. The V gene's germline CDR1 is SGHAT and CDR2 FQNNGV. With V trimmed by 2 bases and J by 2 bases, 15 bases remained unmatched. The CDR3 sequence is CASSLIFFGTALTYEQYF. The DNA for the CDR3 is TGTGCCAGCAGCTTAATTTTCTTCGGGACAGCCTTAACCTACGAGCAGTACTTC.

V usage is TRBV12-3 or TRBV12-4 and J usage is TRBJ2-3; D is unresolved. V was pared by 4 bases and J by 2 bases, with 10 bases between. This CDR3 is 14 amino acids long. CDR3 in amino acids: CASSSRDPTDTQYF. The CDR3 coding sequence is TGTGCCAGCAGTTCACGAGACCCCACAGATACGCAGTATTTT.

The chain couples TRBV28 to TRBJ1-1; D might be TRBD1 (6 bases). V lost 4 bases and J lost 5, with 17 bases in between. Per germline, CDR1 MDHEN and CDR2 SYDVKM. This CDR3 spans 15 amino acids. The CDR3 loop reads CASSSPGTINTEAFF. In DNA form, the CDR3 reads TGTGCCAGCAGTTCTCCCGGGACAATTAATACTGAAGCTTTCTTT.

J is TRBJ1-6 and V is TRBV29-1, with D perhaps matching TRBD1 (6 bases). There are 15 residues in the CDR3. V lost 7 bases and J 1 base, leaving 14 bases between the germline ends. Germline loops: CDR1 SQVTM, CDR2 ANQGSEA. The DNA of the CDR3 is TGCAGCGCCCGGACAGAAACGTCCTATAATTCACCCCTCCACTTT. This codes for CSARTETSYNSPLHF. The full variable domain, with the rest looked up from reference TRBV29-1 and TRBJ1-6, is SAVISQKPSRDICQRGTSLTIQCQVDSQVTMMFWYRQQPGQSLTLIATANQGSEATYESGFVIDKFPISRPNLTFSTLTVSNMSPEDSSIYLCSARTETSYNSPLHFGNGTRLTVT.

In its sample, this clonotype was seen a few times. Its ends do not fully match the called genes, so a read error is possible. This sequence joins TRBV7-7 and TRBJ2-5, with D possibly being TRBD2 (6 bases). CDR1 is SSHAT, CDR2 FNYEAQ, per germline (reference sequence). CDR3 length: 14 amino acids. CDR3 protein: CASSRSSVGETQYF. As DNA, the CDR3 is TGTGCTAGCAGCCGGTCTAGCGTAGGAGAGACCCAGTACTTC.

The J gene is TRBJ1-3, the V gene TRBV5-6, with D hard to call. The germline CDR1 and CDR2 sequences are SGHDT and YYEEEE. The CDR3 spans 15 residues. V lost 0 bases to trimming and J lost 0 bases, with 7 bases between them. The CDR3 sequence is CASSLGGSSGNTIYF. The CDR3 DNA follows: TGTGCCAGCAGCTTGGGCGGGAGCTCTGGAAACACCATATATTTT.

This sequence joins TRBV11-2 and TRBJ1-1; 8 nucleotides align to TRBD1. The V gene's germline CDR1 is SGHAT and CDR2 FQNNGV. The CDR3 runs to 14 residues. J lost 5 bases, V lost 5 bases, and 7 bases had no gene match. In nucleotides, the CDR3 is TGTGCCAGCAGCGCCAACCACAGGGGGACTGAAGCTTTCTTT. This sequence encodes CASSANHRGTEAFF.

The gene calls are TRBV29-1 and TRBJ1-4, with TRBD1 matching 7 bases. With V trimmed by 6 bases and J by 8 bases, 6 bases remained unmatched. This CDR3 region has 12 residues. The germline gives CDR1 SQVTM, CDR2 ANQGSEA. CDR3 residues: CSVQGSDEKLFF. DNA for the CDR3: TGCAGCGTACAGGGGTCAGACGAAAAACTGTTTTTT.

The chain has TRBV11-2 and TRBJ2-7; 7 bases match TRBD2. The junction had 7 bases not matched to a gene; V was cut back by 4 bases and J by 4 bases. Germline CDR1 SGHAT, CDR2 FQNNGV. The CDR3 extends over 14 amino acids. CDR3 bases: TGTGCCAGCAGCTCCCCCTGGGGGGGGTACGAGCAGTACTTC. It yields the protein CASSSPWGGYEQYF.

This clonotype was picked up many times. J is TRBJ2-3 and V is TRBV4-1; 8 nucleotides match TRBD2. The germline gives CDR1 MGHRA, CDR2 YSYEKL. CDR3 length: 16 residues. The V gene end was trimmed by 3 bases and the J gene end by 0 bases; junction bases not matched to a gene: 5. The CDR3 region is CASSQGVAGSTDTQYF. The CDR3 region has the DNA TGCGCCAGCAGCCAGGGGGTAGCGGGGAGCACAGATACGCAGTATTTT.

The table lists this clonotype with many counts. J is TRBJ2-3 and V is TRBV30, with D possibly being TRBD2 (5 bases). The V gene lost 0 bases and the J gene lost 6 bases, with 13 bases spanning the gap. In germline, CDR1 is GTSNPN, CDR2 SVGIG (reference sequence). This CDR3 has 14 residues. The CDR3 DNA reads TGTGCCTGGAGTGTTAGGCTAGCATATGATACGCAGTATTTT. Translation: CAWSVRLAYDTQYF.

This clonotype was observed a handful of times. The J gene is TRBJ1-1, the V gene TRBV12-3 or TRBV12-4; perhaps TRBD1 as D (6 bases). V was shortened by 7 bases and J by 6 bases, with 12 bases between the two germline ends. The CDR3 totals 12 residues. DNA of the CDR3: TGTGCCAGCAAGCGGGACATCGCTGAAGCTTTCTTT. Encoded protein: CASKRDIAEAFF.

At least ten counts were recorded for this clonotype. The J gene is TRBJ1-1, the V gene TRBV20-1; no reliable D call. The CDR3 is 13 residues long. V lost 3 bases and J 1 base, leaving 9 bases between the germline ends. Germline V gives CDR1 DFQATT, CDR2 SNEGSKA (reference sequence). The CDR3 loop reads CSASAGTNTEAFF. CDR3 DNA: TGCAGTGCTAGTGCGGGCACGAACACTGAAGCTTTCTTT.

The rearrangement joins TRBV20-1 to TRBJ2-1; 10 nucleotides line up with TRBD2. The CDR3 runs to 14 residues. The germline V gene encodes CDR1 DFQATT and CDR2 SNEGSKA (reference sequence). V dropped 1 base and J dropped 3; count of bases not matched to a gene: 0. CDR3 in amino acids: CSARGTSGYNEQFF. The CDR3 bases are TGCAGTGCTAGAGGGACTAGCGGCTACAATGAGCAGTTCTTC.

This clonotype was found a few times. V usage is TRBV6-1 and J usage is TRBJ2-7; D is uncertain. V was shortened by 2 bases and J by 1 base, with 12 bases between the two germline ends. The CDR3 loop spans 15 amino acids. Germline V gene sequence: CDR1 MNHNS, CDR2 SASEGT. The CDR3 bases are TGTGCCAGCAGTGAATTTTCTACAGATTCCTACGAGCAGTACTTC. It yields the protein CASSEFSTDSYEQYF.

This clonotype has a handful of counts. The J gene is TRBJ2-3, the V gene TRBV6-5; the D gene is possibly TRBD1 (6 bases). The CDR3 is 16 amino acids. The germline V gene has CDR1 MNHEY and CDR2 SVGAGI. Deletions cut 2 bases from V and 0 bases from J, with 12 bases between. The CDR3 DNA reads TGTGCCAGCAGTTACAAAGCAGGGGATAGCACAGATACGCAGTATTTT. Protein sequence: CASSYKAGDSTDTQYF.

V gene TRBV28 combines with J gene TRBJ2-1, with 7 bases lining up with TRBD1. V gave up 2 bases and J gave up 7 bases; unmatched junction bases: 5. The CDR3 spans 14 residues. Germline lookup yields CDR1 MDHEN and CDR2 SYDVKM. This CDR3 reads CASSLTGARNEQFF. The CDR3 DNA is TGTGCCAGCAGTTTAACAGGGGCAAGGAATGAGCAGTTCTTC.

This clonotype was seen a handful of times. This chain links TRBV7-9 with TRBJ1-1; TRBD1 is a possible D gene (5 bases). V dropped 6 bases and J dropped 0 bases, with 14 bases sitting between them. Germline lookup yields CDR1 SEHNR and CDR2 FQNEAQ (reference sequence). The CDR3 has 15 amino acids. CDR3 sequence: CASRAPGRLNTEAFF. The CDR3 DNA sequence: TGTGCCAGCAGGGCACCGGGGCGGTTGAACACTGAAGCTTTCTTT.

At least ten counts were recorded for this clonotype. The CDR3 protein is CASSLPGGSYEQYF. The CDR3 coding sequence is TGCGCCAGCAGCTTACCGGGGGGGTCCTACGAGCAGTACTTC. V gene TRBV5-1 combines with J gene TRBJ2-7, with 8 bases lining up with TRBD2. The CDR3 sequence is 14 residues long. CDR1 is SGHRS, CDR2 YFSETQ, per germline. V lost 2 bases, J lost 1 base, and 2 bases stayed unmatched.

This chain links TRBV20-1 with TRBJ2-1; TRBD2 matches at 9 bases. There are 15 residues in the CDR3. The germline V gene encodes CDR1 DFQATT and CDR2 SNEGSKA (reference sequence). Trimming took 6 bases from V and 1 from J; bases not matched to a gene: 7. CDR3 loop: CSAPDGLASYNEQFF. Written as DNA, the CDR3 is TGCAGTGCCCCCGACGGACTAGCGTCCTACAATGAGCAGTTCTTC.

This clonotype showed up just a few times. The chain links TRBV28 to TRBJ1-5; no definite D call. From germline, CDR1 is MDHEN and CDR2 SYDVKM. Between the trimmed V and J ends, which lost 5 bases and 9 bases, there was a span of 8 bases. The CDR3 sequence is 11 residues long. This CDR3 reads CASSHWGPQHF. The CDR3 bases are TGTGCCAGCAGTCACTGGGGGCCCCAGCATTTT.

This clonotype is labeled medium-sized (0.01 to 0.1%). V usage is TRBV20-1 and J usage is TRBJ2-3; a possible D gene is TRBD2 (5 bases). Germline assignment: CDR1 DFQATT and CDR2 SNEGSKA (reference sequence). V was clipped by 0 bases and J by 0 bases, with 10 bases between them. The CDR3 spans 15 residues. CDR3 protein: CSARDPSQSTDTQYF. The CDR3 bases are TGCAGTGCTAGAGATCCTAGCCAAAGCACAGATACGCAGTATTTT.

V gene TRBV7-9 combines with J gene TRBJ2-5; no definite D call. Trimming stripped 1 base from V and 1 base from J, with 7 bases between. The CDR3 is 14 amino acids. The germline V gene encodes CDR1 SEHNR and CDR2 FQNEAQ (reference sequence). Here the CDR3 DNA reads TGTGCCAGCAGCTTAGATGTGGGCCAAGAGACCCAGTACTTC. This sequence encodes CASSLDVGQETQYF.